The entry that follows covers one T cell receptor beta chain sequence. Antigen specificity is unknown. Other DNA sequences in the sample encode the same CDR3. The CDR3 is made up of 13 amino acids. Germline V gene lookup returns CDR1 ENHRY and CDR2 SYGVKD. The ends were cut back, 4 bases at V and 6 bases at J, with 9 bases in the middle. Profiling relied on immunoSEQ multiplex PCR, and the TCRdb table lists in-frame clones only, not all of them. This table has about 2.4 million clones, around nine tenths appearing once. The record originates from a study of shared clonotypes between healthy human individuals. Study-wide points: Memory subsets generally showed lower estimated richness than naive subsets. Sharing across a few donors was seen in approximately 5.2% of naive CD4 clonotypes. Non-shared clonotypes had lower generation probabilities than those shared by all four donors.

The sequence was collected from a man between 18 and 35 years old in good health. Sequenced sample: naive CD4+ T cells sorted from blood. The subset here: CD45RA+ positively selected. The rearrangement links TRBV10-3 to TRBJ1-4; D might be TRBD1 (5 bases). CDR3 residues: CAISAGRDEKLFF. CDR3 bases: TGTGCCATCAGTGCGGGACGGGATGAAAAACTGTTTTTT.